Below, 22 T cell receptor beta chains from the same sample are listed, as sequenced in a study of T cells in women clearing cervical HPV infection. Data came from immunoSEQ multiplex PCR; TCRdb stores just in-frame clones and leaves some out. Its clone listing holds about 20,000 clones. The sample taken for sequencing was blood buffy coat. These receptors were taken from a woman between 18 and 70 years old with a cervical HPV16 infection that either progressed to CIN3+ or cleared (not recorded which).

Remarks on this clone: The read ends 3 residues shy of where the CDR3 ends; the end is completed using the germline J gene. V is TRBV5-6 and J is TRBJ1-6; maybe TRBD1 (5 bases). The CDR3 is 14 residues long. The germline V gene encodes CDR1 SGHDT and CDR2 YYEEEE. Trimming removed 3 bases from V and 7 bases from J, with 11 bases in between. The part of the CDR3 DNA that was read is TGTGCCAGCAGCTCGCGACAGATAAATTCACCC. Protein sequence: CASSSRQINSP. The whole CDR3 protein is CASSSRQINSPLHF.

A remark on this clone: From the germline J gene comes the end of the CDR3, since the read stops 3 residues before it. The V call is TRBV28, the J call TRBJ2-7; 9 bases are a match to TRBD1. Looked up from germline, CDR1 is MDHEN and CDR2 is SYDVKM. This CDR3 is built from 15 residues. Trimming cost V 3 bases and J 1 base; bases outside gene matches: 4. The CDR3 bases that were read are TGTGCCAGCAGTTTGGTGACAGGGGGTTCCTACGAG. This translates into CASSLVTGGSYE. The entire CDR3 protein is CASSLVTGGSYEQYF.

A remark on this clone: The read ends 3 residues early relative to the CDR3; the germline J gene fills the gap. The rearrangement links TRBV19 to TRBJ2-4, with 11 bases that match TRBD1. Germline assignment: CDR1 LNHDA and CDR2 SQIVND (reference sequence). The CDR3 runs to 14 residues. The part of the CDR3 DNA that was read is TGTGCCAGTAGTAGGCTGGGACAGGGGGATGGT. Amino acids: CASSRLGQGDG. The complete CDR3 protein is CASSRLGQGDGQYF. The variable domain in full, with the rest retrieved from reference TRBV19 and TRBJ2-4, is DGGITQSPKYLFRKEGQNVTLSCEQNLNHDAMYWYRQDPGQGLRLIYYSQIVNDFQKGDIAEGYSVSREKKESFPLTVTSAQKNPTAFYLCASSRLGQGDGQYFGAGTRLSVL.

On this clone: The read terminates 3 residues before the CDR3 end, so the remaining end is supplied by the germline J gene. The gene calls are TRBV19 and TRBJ1-2; D ambiguous. CDR1 is LNHDA and CDR2 is SQIVND in the germline V gene (reference sequence). The CDR3 runs to 14 residues. The CDR3 reads CASNSGAAYNDYTF. CDR3 DNA, as far as it was read: TGTGCCAGTAATTCGGGAGCGGCCTACAATGAC.

Details on this clone: Sequencing ends 3 residues short of the CDR3 end; the germline J gene provides the rest. The chain links TRBV6-2 or TRBV6-3 to TRBJ2-4, with D possibly being TRBD1 (6 bases). From germline, CDR1 is MNHEY and CDR2 SVGEGT. This CDR3 is built from 13 residues. CDR3 DNA (partial): TGTGCCAGCAGTTACGGATTTGGGGGCGGT. It yields the protein CASSYGFGGG. The whole CDR3 reads CASSYGFGGGQYF.

CDR3 amino acids: CASLTQGRRATETQYF. The DNA read from the CDR3 is TGTGCCAGCCTAACTCAGGGCAGAAGAGCTACGGAGACC. The chain is built from TRBV7-8 and TRBJ2-5; a possible D gene is TRBD1 (5 bases). Read data end 3 residues before the CDR3 end; the end is taken from the germline J gene. CDR3 length: 16 amino acids. Germline assignment: CDR1 SGHVS and CDR2 FQNEAQ. V was trimmed by 8 bases and J by 5 bases, leaving 24 bases between them. The full variable domain, rest sourced from reference TRBV7-8 and TRBJ2-5, is GAGVSQSPRYKVAKRGQDVALRCDPISGHVSLFWYQQALGQGPEFLTYFQNEAQLDKSGLPSDRFFAERPEGSVSTLKIQRTQQEDSAVYLCASLTQGRRATETQYFGPGTRLLVL.

The CDR3 sequence is CAWGTGVGTEAFF. The DNA read from the CDR3 is TGTGCCTGGGGAACCGGGGTGGGCACTGAA. The gene calls are TRBV30 and TRBJ1-1; no reliable D call. With the read ending 3 residues before the CDR3 end, the germline J gene is used to fill in that end. V lost 5 bases and J 4 bases, leaving 14 bases between the germline ends. This CDR3 contains 13 residues. Germline values: CDR1 GTSNPN, CDR2 SVGIG (reference sequence). Supplemented by reference TRBV30 and TRBJ1-1, the full variable domain reads SQTIHQWPATLVQPVGSPLSLECTVEGTSNPNLYWYRQAAGRGLQLLFYSVGIGQISSEVPQNLSASRPQDRQFILSSKKLLLSDSGFYLCAWGTGVGTEAFFGQGTRLTVV.

A word on this clone: The CDR3 goes on 3 residues after the read ends, and that part is filled in from the germline J gene. The J gene is TRBJ2-2, the V gene TRBV30; D gene uncertain. Germline V gene sequence: CDR1 GTSNPN, CDR2 SVGIG (reference sequence). The length of the CDR3 is 15 residues. CDR3 DNA, as far as it was read: TGTGCCTGGAGTGTACCTCGCGGTTATAATTCACCG. Protein: CAWSVPRGYNSP. The entire CDR3 reads CAWSVPRGYNSPLFF.

Concerning this clone itself: The observed sequence ends 3 residues before the CDR3 terminus, with the missing tail filled in from the germline J gene. The V call is TRBV18, the J call TRBJ1-1; D remains unclear. The CDR3 totals 12 residues. V shed 3 bases and J shed 7 bases, with 9 bases lying between them. Germline lookup yields CDR1 KGHSH and CDR2 LQKENI. CDR3 bases read: TGTGCCAGCTCACCTTCGGCAGGTGAA. It translates to CASSPSAGE. The entire CDR3 protein reads CASSPSAGEAFF.

Of note for this clone: The CDR3 end is not reached by the read, which stops 3 residues before it; the germline J gene fills it in. The gene calls are TRBV18 and TRBJ1-2, with 7 bases that match TRBD1. The CDR3 sequence is 15 residues long. Germline V gene lookup returns CDR1 KGHSH and CDR2 LQKENI. The chain's CDR3 is CASSPTTGTSYDYTF. The CDR3 DNA, read in part, is TGTGCCAGCTCACCAACGACAGGGACGTCCTACGAC.

About this clone: The read falls 3 residues short of the CDR3 end, and the missing part is taken from the germline J gene. V gene TRBV5-1 combines with J gene TRBJ1-5, with D tentatively TRBD1 (6 bases). This CDR3 is 14 amino acids long. V was pared by 4 bases and J by 6 bases, with 14 bases between. Germline CDR1 SGHRS, CDR2 YFSETQ. The covered CDR3 bases are TGCGCCAGCAGCCTACAGGGTGAAGGTCAGCCC. It encodes CASSLQGEGQP. The complete CDR3 sequence is CASSLQGEGQPQHF.

On this clone: The read terminates 3 residues ahead of where the CDR3 ends, so the germline J gene completes it. This rearrangement joins TRBV14 to TRBJ2-1, with 9 bases that match TRBD1. The germline gives CDR1 SGHDN, CDR2 FVKESK. The CDR3 has 15 amino acids. With V trimmed by 5 bases and J by 2 bases, 4 bases remained unmatched. The CDR3 reads CASSDRDRAYNEQFF. CDR3 DNA (partial): TGTGCCAGCAGCGACCGGGACAGGGCCTACAATGAG. Using reference TRBV14 and TRBJ2-1 for the parts outside the CDR3, the full variable domain is EAGVTQFPSHSVIEKGQTVTLRCDPISGHDNLYWYRRVMGKEIKFLLHFVKESKQDESGMPNNRFLAERTGGTYSTLKVQPAELEDSGVYFCASSDRDRAYNEQFFGPGTRLTVL.

The CDR3 DNA, read in part, is TGTGCCAGCTCAGCAACCGGACAGGGCCCGAGCAATCAGCCC. Translation: CASSATGQGPSNQP. The CDR3 as a whole reads CASSATGQGPSNQPQHF. V is TRBV18 and J is TRBJ1-5; TRBD1 matches at 8 bases. Coverage ceases 3 residues before the CDR3 finishes, and the germline J gene fills in the end. Germline assignment: CDR1 KGHSH and CDR2 LQKENI. V trimming: 5 bases; J trimming: 1 base; junction bases outside the gene matches: 10. This CDR3 comprises 17 residues.

About this clone: The read halts 3 residues ahead of the CDR3 end, with the missing end drawn from the germline J gene. The V call is TRBV2, the J call TRBJ2-2, with TRBD1 matching 7 bases. V was clipped by 7 bases and J by 0 bases; unmatched bases: 2. Germline lookup yields CDR1 SNHLY and CDR2 FYNNEI. This CDR3 spans 14 amino acids. The chain's CDR3 is CASKGQANTGELFF. The CDR3 bases that were read are TGTGCCAGCAAAGGACAGGCGAACACCGGGGAG.

To note about this clone: The read ends 3 residues before the CDR3 terminus; that terminus is restored from the germline J gene. The chain has TRBV12-3 or TRBV12-4 and TRBJ1-6; no clear D gene. V was shortened by 5 bases and J by 7 bases, with 12 bases between the two germline ends. The CDR3 has 14 amino acids. CDR3 amino acids: CASSTGFQNSPLHF. The sequenced part of the CDR3 DNA is TGTGCCAGCAGTACGGGGTTCCAGAATTCACCC.

In the case of this clone: The read terminates 3 residues before the CDR3 end, so the remaining end is supplied by the germline J gene. The V and J genes are TRBV28 and TRBJ2-7; 7 bases are a match to TRBD1. Losses at the gene ends were 4 bases for V and 4 bases for J; bases not matched to a gene: 7. The CDR3 is 14 residues long. Germline loops: CDR1 MDHEN, CDR2 SYDVKM. This chain's CDR3 is CASSSGTAPYEQYF. The part of the CDR3 DNA that was read is TGTGCCAGCAGTTCGGGGACAGCCCCGTACGAG.

Its frequency marks this clone as medium-sized. The read is 3 residues too short to cover the CDR3 end, so that end is filled in from the germline J gene. The rearrangement uses TRBV7-2 and TRBJ2-4, with TRBD1 matching over 8 bases. Germline loops: CDR1 SGHTA, CDR2 FQGNSA. There are 14 residues in the CDR3. CDR3 region: CASSSNPGGGIQYF. The DNA read from the CDR3 is TGTGCCAGCAGCTCTAATCCAGGGGGCGGGATT.

A note on this clone: Read coverage stops 3 residues before the CDR3 terminus; the germline J gene supplies the remainder. This chain connects TRBV7-2 to TRBJ2-7, with D maybe TRBD2 (5 bases). The V and J ends lost 5 bases and 5 bases respectively, with 13 bases between them. The CDR3 covers 13 residues. Looked up from germline, CDR1 is SGHTA and CDR2 is FQGNSA. CDR3 DNA (partial): TGTGCCAGCAGCCCCTCTCGAGCGGACGAG. It is translated as CASSPSRADE. The CDR3 in its entirety is CASSPSRADEQYF.

CDR3 DNA (partial): TGTGCCAGCAGCTTAGCGCTCGTTAGCCGGGGT. Its protein product is CASSLALVSRG. The CDR3 in full is CASSLALVSRGQYF. The V and J genes are TRBV7-9 and TRBJ2-4, with D tentatively TRBD2 (5 bases). The read is 3 residues too short to cover the CDR3 end, so that end is filled in from the germline J gene. The CDR3 length is 14 residues. Germline loops: CDR1 SEHNR, CDR2 FQNEAQ (reference sequence).

To note about this clone: The CDR3 is cut off 3 residues early in the read; its end comes from the germline J gene. The chain uses TRBV6-2 or TRBV6-3 and TRBJ1-2; D is possibly TRBD1 (5 bases). The V gene's germline CDR1 is MNHEY and CDR2 SVGEGT. CDR3 length: 14 amino acids. This chain's CDR3 is CASSPLRRAYDYTF. The sequenced CDR3 bases are TGTGCCAGCAGTCCCCTCCGCAGGGCCTACGAC.

A note on this clone: One end of the junction does not line up with germline, which may come from a read error. The read ends 3 residues early relative to the CDR3; the germline J gene fills the gap. The chain couples TRBV4-2 to TRBJ2-5; D gene unclear. The germline V gene encodes CDR1 LGHNA and CDR2 YNFKEQ. This CDR3 region has 16 residues. CDR3 sequence: CASSQDLGSQGETQYF. The sequenced CDR3 bases are TGCGCCAGCAGCCAAGATTTAGGTTCCCAAGGGGAGACC.

As to this clone: The CDR3 end falls 3 residues outside the read, so it is completed with the germline J gene. The rearrangement uses TRBV11-2 and TRBJ2-7; D uncertain. Germline-derived CDR1 and CDR2 are SGHAT and FQNNGV. CDR3 size: 12 residues. V was trimmed by 3 bases and J by 2 bases, leaving 5 bases between them. CDR3 bases read: TGTGCCAGCAGCTTTACAGCCTACGAG. Encoded protein: CASSFTAYE. The whole CDR3 region reads CASSFTAYEQYF.